A selection of T cell receptor beta chains follows, all from one sample in a study of identical twins. TCRdb re-called the 5' RACE reads with MiXCR, one entry per CDR3 protein. The sample has under 800,000 distinct CDR3 sequences; about 20% are singletons. These data also featured in a second study, about T cells expressing NK-cell markers.

The sequenced material came from PBMCs. The receptors stem from a woman younger than 35 in good health. CDR3s leave out the opening cysteine and the closing phenylalanine or tryptophan. Expanded clones get a size class; other rows say once, few or many, or leave the size out.

V,size,J,CDR3
TRBV10-1,.,TRBJ2-7,ASSGGLAGGLYEQY
TRBV6-1,many,TRBJ2-3,ASSPLAEVTDTQY
TRBV7-2,few,TRBJ2-3,ASSTLLAGGRGDTQY
TRBV6-5,.,TRBJ2-1,ASSYSRGQGYNEQF
TRBV20-1,.,TRBJ2-3,SASTPPEFVDTQY
TRBV11-2,.,TRBJ1-2,ASSLVSDYGYT
TRBV27,few,TRBJ2-1,ASSPESARDEQF
TRBV29-1,many,TRBJ2-7,SVARSSYEQY
TRBV20-1,few,TRBJ2-1,SATRPAGQGGDNEQF
TRBV20-1,few,TRBJ2-5,SASPGRETQY
TRBV9,.,TRBJ1-2,ASSVSPGLDGYT
TRBV18,many,TRBJ1-3,ASSPQGNTIY
TRBV7-2,.,TRBJ2-7,ASSLVSTGGYYEQY
TRBV7-9,few,TRBJ2-5,ASSLSVAAETQY
TRBV2,.,TRBJ2-5,ASSDTGGLETQY
TRBV20-1,.,TRBJ2-1,SAKWGSNEQF
TRBV29-1,few,TRBJ2-1,SVEGAGGISYNEQF
TRBV12-3/TRBV12-4,many,TRBJ1-4,ASSWTGSNEKLF
TRBV5-1,few,TRBJ1-1,ASSLEPSNTEAF
TRBV4-3,few,TRBJ2-5,ASSQDWGLETQY
TRBV29-1,few,TRBJ2-1,SGGFRGYEQF
TRBV7-2,.,TRBJ2-5,ASSPRVRETQY
TRBV30,.,TRBJ1-1,AWTRQQNTEAF
TRBV4-3,.,TRBJ2-1,ASSQVMTSSGEQF
TRBV18,.,TRBJ1-1,ASSPITGTEAF
TRBV10-3,many,TRBJ2-1,AISPGGDYNEQF
TRBV20-1,once,TRBJ2-1,SAPTPREGLSEQF
TRBV10-1,.,TRBJ2-2,ASRLSENTGELF
TRBV5-1,.,TRBJ2-7,ASSYGRLAGGIYEQY
TRBV5-5,few,TRBJ2-4,ASSLVGGGKNIQY
TRBV7-6,.,TRBJ2-3,ASSLAPLAGLTDTQY
TRBV12-3/TRBV12-4,few,TRBJ1-1,ASTAGSNTEAF
TRBV7-9,.,TRBJ2-5,ASSPYGAGTETQY
TRBV6-2/TRBV6-3,few,TRBJ2-6,ASSYSGPAGGGSGANVLT
TRBV7-9,few,TRBJ2-7,ASSPRIGQTHEQY
TRBV30,.,TRBJ2-1,AWGLGLAEREQF
TRBV7-6,few,TRBJ2-7,ASSVLAPYEQY
TRBV20-1,few,TRBJ2-3,SARETSGSSPTDTQY
TRBV20-1,.,TRBJ2-5,SARPRTSGNVKTQY
TRBV5-6,few,TRBJ1-2,ASSLGVYRANYGYT
TRBV6-1,few,TRBJ2-3,ASSPPGLGADTQY
TRBV12-3/TRBV12-4,.,TRBJ1-1,ASSLKALPNTEAF
TRBV6-2/TRBV6-3,.,TRBJ2-7,ASTSPGRAYEQY
TRBV15,.,TRBJ2-1,ATSRAAITGAAGGF
TRBV25-1,.,TRBJ1-4,ASSVRINEKLF
TRBV4-1,.,TRBJ1-1,ASSRDRRAF
TRBV4-3,.,TRBJ2-1,ASSQEFSGQGRHEQF
TRBV7-2,.,TRBJ2-1,ASSPGTGGFGEQF
TRBV24-1,few,TRBJ2-1,ATLWVGEAYNEQF
TRBV20-1,many,TRBJ2-3,SATVASRQRTDTQY
TRBV11-2,.,TRBJ1-1,ASSFVGDTEAF
TRBV5-5,few,TRBJ2-7,ASNLVGEQY